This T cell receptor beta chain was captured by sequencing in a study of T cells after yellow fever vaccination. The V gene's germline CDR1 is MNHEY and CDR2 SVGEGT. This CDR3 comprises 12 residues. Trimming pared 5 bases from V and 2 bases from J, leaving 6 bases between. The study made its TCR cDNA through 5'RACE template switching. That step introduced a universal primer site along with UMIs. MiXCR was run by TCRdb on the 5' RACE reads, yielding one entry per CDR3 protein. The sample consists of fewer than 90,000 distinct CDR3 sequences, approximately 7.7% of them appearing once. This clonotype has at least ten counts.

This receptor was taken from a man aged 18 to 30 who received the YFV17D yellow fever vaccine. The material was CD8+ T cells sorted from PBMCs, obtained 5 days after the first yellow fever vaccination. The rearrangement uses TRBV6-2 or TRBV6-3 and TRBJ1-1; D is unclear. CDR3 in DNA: TGTGCCAGCAGTACCAGAAACACTGAAGCTTTCTTT. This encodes CASSTRNTEAFF.